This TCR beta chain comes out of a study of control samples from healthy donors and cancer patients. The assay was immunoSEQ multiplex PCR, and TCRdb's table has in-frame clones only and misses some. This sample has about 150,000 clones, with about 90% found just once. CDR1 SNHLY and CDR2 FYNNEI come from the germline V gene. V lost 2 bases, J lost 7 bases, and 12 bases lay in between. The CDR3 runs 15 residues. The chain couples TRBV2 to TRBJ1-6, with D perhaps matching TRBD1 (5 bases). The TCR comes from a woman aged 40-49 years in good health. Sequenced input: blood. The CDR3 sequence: CASSENGWGNSPLHF. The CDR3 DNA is TGTGCCAGCAGTGAAAATGGGTGGGGCAATTCACCCCTCCACTTT.